The 2 T cell receptor beta chains given below trace back to one sample, sequenced in a study of cytomegalovirus exposure and HLA in healthy donors. Produced via immunoSEQ multiplex PCR; TCRdb's table is partial and in-frame only. This sample carries around 150,000 clones, roughly nine tenths of them seen once, and the ten largest clones take roughly 3%. The sequenced material came from PBMCs. The receptors stem from a young woman in good health and CMV-seropositive.

This chain connects TRBV4-3 to TRBJ1-2; D might be TRBD1 (5 bases). The CDR3 length is 14 residues. Germline CDR1 reads LGHNA; CDR2 reads YSLEER. Trimming pared 0 bases from V and 8 bases from J, leaving 13 bases between. The chain's CDR3 is CASSQDTTAPGYTF. The CDR3 nucleotides are TGCGCCAGCAGCCAAGATACGACAGCTCCCGGCTACACCTTC.

This chain uses TRBV7-2 with TRBJ1-5; D call uncertain. This CDR3 comprises 11 residues. Germline V gene data show CDR1 as SGHTA and CDR2 as FQGNSA. The germline V and J ends were trimmed by 1 base and 11 bases, with 6 bases remaining between them. DNA of the CDR3: TGTGCCAGCAGCTTAGATTCGTCCCAGCATTTT. This encodes CASSLDSSQHF. Variable domain in full (rest from reference TRBV7-2 and TRBJ1-5): GAGVSQSPSNKVTEKGKDVELRCDPISGHTALYWYRQSLGQGLEFLIYFQGNSAPDKSGLPSDRFSAERTGGSVSTLTIQRTQQEDSAVYLCASSLDSSQHFGDGTRLSIL.